The T cell receptor (beta chain) under discussion was sequenced for a study of OX40 agonist ivuxolimab in advanced cancers. Overall study context: Patients assigned to dose escalation were diagnosed with hepatocellular carcinoma, melanoma, renal cell or head and neck cancer. Study observations and caveats: In CD8+ T cells, expanded clones were on average more numerous than in CD4+.

A remark on this clone: What it binds is unknown.

Between the trimmed V and J ends, which lost 3 bases and 5 bases, there was a span of 11 bases. This CDR3 is 13 amino acids long. Germline V gives CDR1 LNHDA, CDR2 SQIVND (reference sequence). The data were produced by immunoSEQ multiplex PCR, yet TCRdb's version contains in-frame clones alone and is incomplete. The sample records more than 30,000 clones, about 92% being singletons. Patients were excluded for autoimmune disease history or systemic immunosuppression. Specimen: CD4+ or CD8+ T cells sorted from blood, collected in a trial of the OX40 agonist ivuxolimab. The J gene is TRBJ2-7, the V gene TRBV19, with D possibly TRBD2 on 6 matching bases. This receptor was obtained from an adult with an advanced solid tumor such as melanoma, head and neck, liver or kidney cancer. The CDR3 spells CASSIAGINEQYF. The DNA for the CDR3 is TGTGCCAGTAGTATTGCGGGGATCAACGAGCAGTACTTC.